The clone carrying this T cell receptor (beta chain) was found a few times. Treatment reported: oral pan-JAK inhibitor, 5-10 mg twice daily. The data were obtained in a study of CD8+ T cells in alopecia areata. About the study: Administration of oral tofacitinib to treated patients was at 5 to 10 mg twice daily.

This CDR3 has 15 residues. With 3 bases removed from V and 7 bases from J, the gap between germline ends came to 13 bases. Germline assignment: CDR1 MGHRA and CDR2 YSYEKL. Sequencing templates came from extracted RNA that was reverse transcribed into cDNA. Assay: immunoSEQ multiplex PCR; the TCRdb copy retains only in-frame clones and omits some. Seen here are over 150,000 clones, roughly 60% observed once, and the top ten hold 5% to 6%. The J gene is TRBJ1-6, the V gene TRBV4-1, with D unclear. The origin of this receptor is a human donor with alopecia areata. The sequencing here drew on CD4+ T cells sorted from blood, taken at week 24, from a patient treated with tofacitinib. CDR3 in amino acids: CASSQVPAENSPLHF. CDR3 nucleotide sequence: TGCGCCAGCAGCCAGGTACCAGCGGAAAATTCACCCCTCCACTTT.